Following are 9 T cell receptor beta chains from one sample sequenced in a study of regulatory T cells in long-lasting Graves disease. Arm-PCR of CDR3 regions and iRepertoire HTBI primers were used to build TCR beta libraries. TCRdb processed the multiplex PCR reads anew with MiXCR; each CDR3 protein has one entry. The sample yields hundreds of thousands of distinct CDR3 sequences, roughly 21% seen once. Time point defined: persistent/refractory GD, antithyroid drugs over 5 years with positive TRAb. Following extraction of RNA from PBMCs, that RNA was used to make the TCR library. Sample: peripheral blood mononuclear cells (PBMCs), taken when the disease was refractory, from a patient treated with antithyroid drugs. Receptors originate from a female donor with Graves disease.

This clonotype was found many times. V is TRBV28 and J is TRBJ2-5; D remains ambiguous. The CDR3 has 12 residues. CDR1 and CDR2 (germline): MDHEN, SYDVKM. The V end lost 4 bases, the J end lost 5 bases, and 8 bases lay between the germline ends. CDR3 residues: CASSYLVETQYF. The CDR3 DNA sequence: TGTGCCAGCAGTTATTTGGTGGAGACCCAGTACTTC. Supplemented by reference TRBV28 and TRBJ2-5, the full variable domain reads DVKVTQSSRYLVKRTGEKVFLECVQDMDHENMFWYRQDPGLGLRLIYFSYDVKMKEKGDIPEGYSVSREKKERFSLILESASTNQTSMYLCASSYLVETQYFGPGTRLLVL.

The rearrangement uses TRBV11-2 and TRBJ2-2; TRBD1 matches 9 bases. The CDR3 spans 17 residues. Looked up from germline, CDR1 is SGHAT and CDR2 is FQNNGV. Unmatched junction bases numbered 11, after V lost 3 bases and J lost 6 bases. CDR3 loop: CASSFIPSRDRAGELFF. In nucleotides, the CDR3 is TGTGCCAGCAGCTTCATTCCGTCCCGGGACAGGGCCGGGGAGCTGTTTTTT.

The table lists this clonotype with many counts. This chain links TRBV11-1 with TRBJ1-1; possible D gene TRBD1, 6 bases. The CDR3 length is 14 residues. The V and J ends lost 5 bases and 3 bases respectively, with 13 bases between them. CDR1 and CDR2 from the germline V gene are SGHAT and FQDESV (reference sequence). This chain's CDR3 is CASSSQGSYTEAFF. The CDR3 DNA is TGTGCCAGCAGCAGCCAGGGGAGCTACACTGAAGCTTTCTTT.

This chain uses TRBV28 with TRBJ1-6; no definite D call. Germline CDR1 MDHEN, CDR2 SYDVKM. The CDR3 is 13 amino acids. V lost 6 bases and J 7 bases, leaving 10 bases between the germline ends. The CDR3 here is CASRNIDNSPLHF. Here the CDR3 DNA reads TGTGCCAGCAGAAACATAGACAATTCACCCCTCCACTTT.

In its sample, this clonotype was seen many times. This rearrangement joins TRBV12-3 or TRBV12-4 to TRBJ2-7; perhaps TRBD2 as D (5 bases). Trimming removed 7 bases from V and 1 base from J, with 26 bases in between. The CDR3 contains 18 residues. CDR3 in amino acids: CASTPASFLRGSSYEQYF. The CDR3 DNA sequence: TGTGCCAGCACTCCTGCTAGTTTTCTCCGGGGAAGTTCCTACGAGCAGTACTTC.

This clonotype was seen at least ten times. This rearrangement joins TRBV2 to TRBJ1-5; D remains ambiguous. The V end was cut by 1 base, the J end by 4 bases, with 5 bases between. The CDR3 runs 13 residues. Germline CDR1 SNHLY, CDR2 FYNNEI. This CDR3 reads CASSEGQNQPQHF. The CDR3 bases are TGTGCCAGCAGTGAAGGACAAAATCAGCCCCAGCATTTT.

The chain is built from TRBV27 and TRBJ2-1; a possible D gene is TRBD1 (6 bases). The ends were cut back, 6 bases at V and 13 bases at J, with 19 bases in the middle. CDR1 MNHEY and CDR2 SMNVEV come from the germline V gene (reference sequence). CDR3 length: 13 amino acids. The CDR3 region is CASSPVMGRGQFF. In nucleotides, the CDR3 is TGTGCCAGCAGCCCAGTCATGGGCAGGGGACAGTTCTTC.

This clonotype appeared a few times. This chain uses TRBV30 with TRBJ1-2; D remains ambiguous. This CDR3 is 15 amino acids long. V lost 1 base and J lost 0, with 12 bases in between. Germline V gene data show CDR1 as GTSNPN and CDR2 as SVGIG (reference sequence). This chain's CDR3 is CAWSEWRSPNYGYTF. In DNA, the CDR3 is TGTGCCTGGAGTGAATGGAGGTCTCCTAACTATGGCTACACCTTC.

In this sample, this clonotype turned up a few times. The DNA of the CDR3 is TGTGCCAGCAGTTACTCGCTCGGGATCGGCGAGCAGTACTTC. Translated, it gives CASSYSLGIGEQYF. The chain carries TRBV6-2 or TRBV6-3 and TRBJ2-7, with a weak D call TRBD2 (5 bases). Germline CDR1 and CDR2: MNHEY and SVGEGT. The CDR3 has 14 amino acids. V lost 0 bases and J 6 bases, leaving 12 bases between the germline ends.